The 26 T cell receptor beta chains listed next were all sequenced from one sample in a study of control samples from healthy donors and cancer patients. Clones were read by immunoSEQ multiplex PCR, and TCRdb kept only the in-frame ones, dropping some. The sample lists 170,000 or so clones; about 91% were seen once. The sequencing input was blood. All receptors come from a woman in her thirties or forties in good health.

The CDR3 nucleotides read TGCGCCAGCAGCTCGTACCCCCAAGAGACCCAGTACTTC. Protein sequence: CASSSYPQETQYF. The chain recombines TRBV5-1 with TRBJ2-5; D not certain. Between the trimmed V and J ends, which lost 3 bases and 1 base, there was a span of 7 bases. This CDR3 region has 13 residues. In germline, CDR1 is SGHRS, CDR2 YFSETQ.

This clone showed up just once. The genes are TRBV5-8 and TRBJ2-7; the match to TRBD1 covers 8 bases. Germline values: CDR1 SGHTS, CDR2 YDEGEE. This CDR3 spans 16 amino acids. V shed 0 bases and J 2 bases; nucleotides not matched to a gene: 7. In nucleotides, the CDR3 is TGTGCCAGCAGCTTGGCCGGGACAGGCCGTACCTACGAGCAGTACTTC. It translates to CASSLAGTGRTYEQYF.

This clone has only one observation. The rearrangement uses TRBV7-3 and TRBJ2-3, with D perhaps TRBD2 (6 bases). This CDR3 comprises 15 residues. Germline V gene data show CDR1 as SGHTA and CDR2 as FQGTGA. The ends were cut back, 5 bases at V and 4 bases at J, with 16 bases in the middle. CDR3 nucleotides: TGTGCCAGCAGCGATCCGGGACTCCCCGCAGATACGCAGTATTTT. Its protein is CASSDPGLPADTQYF. Variable domain in full (rest from reference TRBV7-3 and TRBJ2-3): GAGVSQTPSNKVTEKGKYVELRCDPISGHTALYWYRQSLGQGPEFLIYFQGTGAADDSGLPNDRFFAVRPEGSVSTLKIQRTERGDSAVYLCASSDPGLPADTQYFGPGTRLTVL.

The chain combines TRBV5-6 with TRBJ1-5; TRBD1 might be the D (5 bases). This CDR3 contains 17 residues. Germline V CDR1 and CDR2: SGHDT, YYEEEE. V lost 4 bases to trimming and J lost 0 bases, with 17 bases between them. The CDR3 region is CASSRATGGLSNQPQHF. DNA of the CDR3: TGTGCCAGCAGCCGTGCAACAGGAGGCCTTAGCAATCAGCCCCAGCATTTT.

The chain combines TRBV28 with TRBJ1-5; possibly TRBD1 for D (6 bases). The V end was cut by 7 bases, the J end by 5 bases, with 15 bases between. The CDR3 loop spans 14 amino acids. Germline CDR1 is MDHEN and CDR2 is SYDVKM. The CDR3 DNA follows: TGTGCCAGCAATGTCGACAGGACTGATCAGCCCCAGCATTTT. Protein sequence: CASNVDRTDQPQHF. Drawing the rest from reference TRBV28 and TRBJ1-5, the complete variable domain is DVKVTQSSRYLVKRTGEKVFLECVQDMDHENMFWYRQDPGLGLRLIYFSYDVKMKEKGDIPEGYSVSREKKERFSLILESASTNQTSMYLCASNVDRTDQPQHFGDGTRLSIL.

This sequence joins TRBV10-2 and TRBJ1-1; 7 nucleotides line up with TRBD1. The ends lost 6 bases at V and 3 bases at J; junction bases unmatched: 10. Germline V gives CDR1 WSHSY, CDR2 SAAADI. CDR3 length: 15 residues. In DNA, the CDR3 is TGCGCCAGCAGGAGGGGGAGGGGGCAGGACACTGAAGCTTTCTTT. Translation gives CASRRGRGQDTEAFF.

The rearrangement joins TRBV4-1 to TRBJ1-4; D gene ambiguous. This CDR3 spans 15 amino acids. V was trimmed by 4 bases and J by 0 bases, leaving 9 bases between them. Germline CDR1 MGHRA, CDR2 YSYEKL. This chain's CDR3 is CASSLGEATNEKLFF. The CDR3 nucleotides are TGCGCCAGCAGCCTCGGGGAGGCAACTAATGAAAAACTGTTTTTT.

V usage is TRBV11-2 and J usage is TRBJ1-2, with 9 positions matching TRBD1. Germline lookup yields CDR1 SGHAT and CDR2 FQNNGV. This CDR3 comprises 15 residues. Losses at the gene ends were 7 bases for V and 7 bases for J; bases not matched to a gene: 13. CDR3 DNA: TGTGCCAGCATCGAACTCACAGGGGGCGCGTTTGGCTACACCTTC. Translating it yields CASIELTGGAFGYTF. Complete variable domain (other parts from reference TRBV11-2 and TRBJ1-2): EAGVAQSPRYKIIEKRQSVAFWCNPISGHATLYWYQQILGQGPKLLIQFQNNGVVDDSQLPKDRFSAERLKGVDSTLKIQPAKLEDSAVYLCASIELTGGAFGYTFGSGTRLTVV.

The chain carries TRBV19 and TRBJ1-4; tentative D call: TRBD1 (6 bases). The CDR3 contains 13 residues. Germline lookup yields CDR1 LNHDA and CDR2 SQIVND (reference sequence). Trimming pared 5 bases from V and 8 bases from J, leaving 12 bases between. The CDR3 is CASSARTAEKLFF. The CDR3, as DNA: TGTGCCAGTAGTGCCCGGACAGCCGAAAAACTGTTTTTT.

This chain links TRBV28 with TRBJ1-4, with TRBD1 matching 9 bases. V dropped 8 bases and J dropped 8; count of bases not matched to a gene: 6. CDR1 is MDHEN and CDR2 is SYDVKM in the germline V gene. This CDR3 has 13 amino acids. The DNA of the CDR3 is TGTGCCAGCCGGACAGGGGAGGAGGAAAAACTGTTTTTT. Protein sequence: CASRTGEEEKLFF.

This clone was found a few times. J is TRBJ2-7 and V is TRBV5-1; no clear D. Trimming cost V 0 bases and J 6 bases, with 10 bases left between them. The CDR3 spans 13 residues. CDR1 SGHRS and CDR2 YFSETQ come from the germline V gene. CDR3 sequence (DNA): TGCGCCAGCAGCTTGGAGTTCGGTCCCGAGCAGTACTTC. Its translation: CASSLEFGPEQYF.

The rearrangement joins TRBV12-3 or TRBV12-4 to TRBJ2-3, with D unresolved. The CDR3 is made up of 11 amino acids. Trimming left V 5 bases short and J 7 bases short, with 7 bases between. The CDR3 region has the DNA TGTGCCAGCAGTCCCCATAATACGCAGTATTTT. Translated, it gives CASSPHNTQYF.

The chain's CDR3 is CAGTGEANVLTF. The CDR3 DNA sequence: TGTGCCGGCACCGGGGAGGCCAACGTCCTGACTTTC. V and J are TRBV2 and TRBJ2-6, with D perhaps matching TRBD2 (5 bases). CDR1 and CDR2 from the germline V gene are SNHLY and FYNNEI. This CDR3 has 12 residues. Between the trimmed V and J ends, which lost 11 bases and 6 bases, there was a span of 11 bases.

The chain combines TRBV5-1 with TRBJ2-2, with 7 nucleotides matching TRBD2. V shed 0 bases and J 0 bases; nucleotides not matched to a gene: 2. Germline assignment: CDR1 SGHRS and CDR2 YFSETQ. This CDR3 has 16 residues. As DNA, the CDR3 is TGCGCCAGCAGCTTGGCTGCGGGGGCGAACACCGGGGAGCTGTTTTTT. Its protein product is CASSLAAGANTGELFF.

This clone was seen once. V gene TRBV6-5 combines with J gene TRBJ1-1; the match to TRBD1 covers 10 bases. Trimming took 6 bases from V and 4 from J; bases not matched to a gene: 8. The CDR3 runs 15 residues. Germline V gene lookup returns CDR1 MNHEY and CDR2 SVGAGI. CDR3 loop: CASRTPRDRGTEAFF. The CDR3 nucleotides read TGTGCCAGCAGGACCCCCCGGGACAGGGGCACTGAAGCTTTCTTT.

This clone appeared once. The J gene is TRBJ2-3, the V gene TRBV9, with 12 bases aligning to TRBD2. The CDR3 loop spans 18 amino acids. Looked up from germline, CDR1 is SGDLS and CDR2 is YYNGEE. J lost 0 bases, V lost 4 bases, and 9 bases had no gene match. CDR3 bases: TGTGCCAGCAGCTCCTCACTAGCGGGGGGTGTTAGCACAGATACGCAGTATTTT. Translating gives CASSSSLAGGVSTDTQYF. The whole variable domain, remainder taken from reference TRBV9 and TRBJ2-3, is DSGVTQTPKHLITATGQRVTLRCSPRSGDLSVYWYQQSLDQGLQFLIQYYNGEERAKGNILERFSAQQFPDLHSELNLSSLELGDSALYFCASSSSLAGGVSTDTQYFGPGTRLTVL.

This rearrangement joins TRBV5-3 to TRBJ2-1, with D tentatively TRBD1 (5 bases). TRBV5-3 is an open reading frame, and its role is uncertain. The CDR3 sequence is 14 residues long. V dropped 0 bases and J dropped 4 bases, with 8 bases sitting between them. The CDR3 here is CARSLEGVYNEQFF. In DNA form, the CDR3 reads TGTGCCAGAAGCTTGGAAGGGGTTTACAATGAGCAGTTCTTC.

The V gene is TRBV27, the J gene TRBJ1-2, with 7 nucleotides matching TRBD1. This CDR3 comprises 22 residues. Trimming took 4 bases from V and 3 from J; bases not matched to a gene: 29. Looked up from germline, CDR1 is MNHEY and CDR2 is SMNVEV (reference sequence). CDR3 sequence reads: CASSWEGGTVGFGRSLYYGYTF. The CDR3, as DNA: TGTGCCAGCAGTTGGGAGGGGGGGACAGTTGGATTTGGCCGGTCTCTTTACTATGGCTACACCTTC.

The chain couples TRBV6-6 to TRBJ2-7; TRBD1 aligns across 7 bases. The V gene end was trimmed by 6 bases and the J gene end by 3 bases; junction bases not matched to a gene: 8. In germline, CDR1 is MNHNY, CDR2 SVGAGI (reference sequence). This CDR3 is 14 amino acids long. CDR3 protein: CASSSDRAGYEQYF. CDR3 coding DNA: TGTGCCAGCAGCTCCGACAGGGCAGGCTACGAGCAGTACTTC.

This chain uses TRBV10-3 with TRBJ1-4; D perhaps matches TRBD1 (6 bases). V lost 6 bases, J lost 6 bases, and 11 bases lay in between. The CDR3 sequence is 13 residues long. Germline V lookup: CDR1 ENHRY, CDR2 SYGVKD. CDR3 DNA sequence: TGTGCCATCAGCGCAGGGGTGGATGAAAAACTGTTTTTT. Amino acids: CAISAGVDEKLFF.

The chain couples TRBV5-5 to TRBJ2-2; D gene unclear. Germline loops: CDR1 SGHKS, CDR2 YYEKEE (reference sequence). This CDR3 has 15 residues. Trimming cost V 2 bases and J 1 base, with 9 bases left between them. CDR3 sequence reads: CASSFLGLNTGELFF. The CDR3 coding sequence is TGTGCCAGCAGCTTCTTGGGCTTGAACACCGGGGAGCTGTTTTTT.

This rearrangement joins TRBV27 to TRBJ1-5, with a possible D match to TRBD1 (5 bases). This CDR3 spans 14 amino acids. Trimming took 6 bases from V and 2 from J, leaving 11 bases between them. CDR1 MNHEY and CDR2 SMNVEV come from the germline V gene (reference sequence). The CDR3 loop reads CASSPGSGNQPQHF. For the CDR3, the DNA is TGTGCCAGCAGCCCAGGGTCTGGCAATCAGCCCCAGCATTTT.

The genes are TRBV15 and TRBJ1-5; D possibly corresponds to TRBD1 (6 bases). CDR3 length equals 15 residues. From germline, CDR1 is LNHNV and CDR2 YYDKDF (reference sequence). V lost 4 bases, J lost 2 bases, and 12 bases lay in between. The CDR3 region has the DNA TGTGCCACCAGCACCAGGGGAGAGGGCAATCAGCCCCAGCATTTT. Translated, it gives CATSTRGEGNQPQHF.

The rearrangement links TRBV4-1 to TRBJ1-2; a weak D match, TRBD1 (5 bases). Germline CDR1 and CDR2: MGHRA and YSYEKL. CDR3 length: 14 residues. V gave up 0 bases and J gave up 8 bases, with 13 bases separating them. In DNA, the CDR3 is TGCGCCAGCAGCCAAGAAGAAGGGGTCGCCGGCTACACCTTC. Its translation: CASSQEEGVAGYTF.

The chain has TRBV10-3 and TRBJ1-1, with TRBD1 matching over 9 bases. Germline V CDR1 and CDR2: ENHRY, SYGVKD. The CDR3 sequence is 13 residues long. The V gene end was trimmed by 6 bases and the J gene end by 4 bases; junction bases not matched to a gene: 3. CDR3 sequence (DNA): TGTGCCATCAGACAGGGGGCGGGCACTGAAGCTTTCTTT. Translated: CAIRQGAGTEAFF.

The CDR3 DNA reads TGTGCCAGTATCGAAAGGGGACAGGGTCTGGGCTATGGCTACACCTTC. This translates into CASIERGQGLGYGYTF. The chain uses TRBV19 and TRBJ1-2; TRBD1 agrees at 9 bases. Germline CDR1 and CDR2: LNHDA and SQIVND (reference sequence). The trim removed 7 bases at V and 4 bases at J, leaving 13 bases unmatched. The CDR3 runs 16 residues.